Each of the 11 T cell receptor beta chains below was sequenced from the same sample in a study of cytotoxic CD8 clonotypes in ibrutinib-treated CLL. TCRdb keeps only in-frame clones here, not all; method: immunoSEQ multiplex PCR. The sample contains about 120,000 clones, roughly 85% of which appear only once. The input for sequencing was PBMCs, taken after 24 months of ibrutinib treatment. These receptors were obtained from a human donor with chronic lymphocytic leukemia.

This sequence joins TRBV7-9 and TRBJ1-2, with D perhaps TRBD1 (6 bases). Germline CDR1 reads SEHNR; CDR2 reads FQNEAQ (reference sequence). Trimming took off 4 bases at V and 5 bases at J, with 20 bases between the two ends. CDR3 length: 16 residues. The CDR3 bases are TGTGCCAGCAGCTCCCCCGACAGGCAAGGGGCTTATGGCTACACCTTC. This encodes CASSSPDRQGAYGYTF.

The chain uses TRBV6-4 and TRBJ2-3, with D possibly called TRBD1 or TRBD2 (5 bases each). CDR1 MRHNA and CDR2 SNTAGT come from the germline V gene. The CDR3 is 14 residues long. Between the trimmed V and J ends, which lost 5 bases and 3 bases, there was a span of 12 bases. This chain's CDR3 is CASSPRGTTDTQYF. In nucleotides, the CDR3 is TGTGCCAGCAGTCCCCGGGGCACTACAGATACGCAGTATTTT.

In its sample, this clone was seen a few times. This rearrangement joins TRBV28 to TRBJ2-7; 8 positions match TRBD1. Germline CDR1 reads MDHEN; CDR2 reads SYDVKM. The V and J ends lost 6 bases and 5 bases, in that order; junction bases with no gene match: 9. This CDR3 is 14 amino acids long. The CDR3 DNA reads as TGTGCCAGCAGACTACCGGACAGGGCACACGAGCAGTACTTC. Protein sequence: CASRLPDRAHEQYF.

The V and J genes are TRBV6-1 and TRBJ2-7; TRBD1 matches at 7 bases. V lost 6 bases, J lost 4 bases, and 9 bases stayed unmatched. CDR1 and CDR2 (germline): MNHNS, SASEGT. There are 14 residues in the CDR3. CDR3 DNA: TGTGCCAGCAGAGAACAGGGGACGCAATACGAGCAGTACTTC. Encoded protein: CASREQGTQYEQYF.

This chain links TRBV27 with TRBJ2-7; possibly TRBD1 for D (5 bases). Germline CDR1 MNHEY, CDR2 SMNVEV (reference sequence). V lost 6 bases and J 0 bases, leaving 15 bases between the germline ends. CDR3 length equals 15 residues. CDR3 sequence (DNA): TGTGCCAGCAGCTCACCCGACAGAGCCTCCTACGAGCAGTACTTC. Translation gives CASSSPDRASYEQYF.

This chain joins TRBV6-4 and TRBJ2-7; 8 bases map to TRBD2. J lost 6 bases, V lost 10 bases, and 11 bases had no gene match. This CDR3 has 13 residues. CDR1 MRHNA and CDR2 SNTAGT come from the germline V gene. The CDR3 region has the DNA TGTGCCACCCCGAGGACTAGCTTTTTCGAGCAGTACTTC. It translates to CATPRTSFFEQYF.

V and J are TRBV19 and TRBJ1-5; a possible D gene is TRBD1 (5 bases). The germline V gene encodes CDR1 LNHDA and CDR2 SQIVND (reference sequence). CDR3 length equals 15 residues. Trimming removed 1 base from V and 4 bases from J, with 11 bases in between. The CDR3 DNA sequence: TGTGCCAGTAGTATAGGGCCTGGGGGGAATCAGCCCCAGCATTTT. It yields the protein CASSIGPGGNQPQHF.

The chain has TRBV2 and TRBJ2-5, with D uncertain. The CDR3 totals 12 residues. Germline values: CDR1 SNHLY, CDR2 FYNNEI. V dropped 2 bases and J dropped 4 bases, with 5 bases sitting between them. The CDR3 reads CASSERAETQYF. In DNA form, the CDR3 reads TGTGCCAGCAGTGAACGGGCAGAGACCCAGTACTTC.

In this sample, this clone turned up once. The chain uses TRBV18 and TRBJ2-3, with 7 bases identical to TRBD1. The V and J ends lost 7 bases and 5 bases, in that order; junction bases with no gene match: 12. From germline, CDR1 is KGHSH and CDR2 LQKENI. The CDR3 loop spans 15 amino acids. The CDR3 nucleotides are TGTGCCAGCTTAGACCGGCGACAGGGCTTAGATACGCAGTATTTT. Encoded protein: CASLDRRQGLDTQYF.

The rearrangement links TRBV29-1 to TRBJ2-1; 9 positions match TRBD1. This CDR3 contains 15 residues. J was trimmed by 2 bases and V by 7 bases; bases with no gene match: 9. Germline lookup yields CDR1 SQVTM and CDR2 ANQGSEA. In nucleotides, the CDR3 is TGCAGCGGGCTCCGCGGGACAGGGCCCTACAATGAGCAGTTCTTC. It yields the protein CSGLRGTGPYNEQFF.

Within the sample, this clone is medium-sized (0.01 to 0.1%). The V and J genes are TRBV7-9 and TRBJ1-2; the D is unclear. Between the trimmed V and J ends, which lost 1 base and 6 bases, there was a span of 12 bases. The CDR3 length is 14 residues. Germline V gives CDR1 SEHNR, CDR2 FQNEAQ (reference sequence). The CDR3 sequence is CASSLGKFGDGYTF. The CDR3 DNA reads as TGTGCCAGCAGCTTAGGGAAATTTGGGGATGGCTACACCTTC.